These 3 T cell receptor beta chains share one sample of origin, sequenced in a study of OX40 agonist ivuxolimab in advanced cancers. The data were produced by immunoSEQ multiplex PCR, yet TCRdb's version contains in-frame clones alone and is incomplete. The table includes 45,000 to 60,000 clones, around nine tenths detected once. The input for sequencing was CD4+ or CD8+ T cells sorted from blood, taken in a trial of the OX40 agonist ivuxolimab. Every receptor here comes from an adult with an advanced solid tumor such as melanoma, head and neck, liver or kidney cancer.

V usage is TRBV6-5 and J usage is TRBJ1-4, with 9 bases matching TRBD1. Per germline, CDR1 MNHEY and CDR2 SVGAGI. V dropped 5 bases and J dropped 7; count of bases not matched to a gene: 5. CDR3 size: 14 residues. The CDR3 reads CASSHGDRAEKLFF. CDR3 coding DNA: TGTGCCAGCAGTCACGGGGACAGGGCTGAAAAACTGTTTTTT.

The J gene is TRBJ1-1, the V gene TRBV18; D might be TRBD1 (5 bases). CDR1 KGHSH and CDR2 LQKENI come from the germline V gene. This CDR3 is built from 11 residues. Trimming shortened V by 5 bases and J by 8 bases, and 9 bases separated the two germline ends. CDR3 loop: CASSRQIEAFF. In DNA, the CDR3 is TGTGCCAGCTCAAGACAGATAGAAGCTTTCTTT.

The chain employs TRBV4-1 and TRBJ2-5; D not resolved. Germline values: CDR1 MGHRA, CDR2 YSYEKL. V lost 0 bases and J lost 4, with 12 bases in between. The CDR3 sequence is 15 residues long. The CDR3 nucleotides read TGCGCCAGCAGCCAAGATGAATGGCGGTCAGAGACCCAGTACTTC. It specifies CASSQDEWRSETQYF.